Listed below are T cell receptor beta chains from one sample, sequenced in a study of blood T cell repertoires in COVID-19. Assay: immunoSEQ multiplex PCR; the TCRdb copy retains only in-frame clones and omits some. Seen here are 650,000 to 800,000 clones, about 87% observed once, and the top ten hold over 0.2%. Sequenced sample: peripheral blood. Receptors were obtained from a woman in her late teens or twenties with acute or convalescent COVID-19. Both conserved end residues are part of each CDR3. The D gene is left open where the match is weak. Clone size appears in some rows only: once, few, many, or a class for an expanded clone.

D: .
V: TRBV5-4
size: .
J: TRBJ2-3
DNA: TGTGCCAGCAGCTTGGGGGGCCACATAGATACGCAGTATTTT
CDR3: CASSLGGHIDTQYF

D: TRBD1
V: TRBV2
size: few
J: TRBJ2-7
DNA: TGTGCCAGCAGAGCTGCACAGGGGGCGAAGGGTTCAGGGTCCTACGAGCAGTACTTC
CDR3: CASRAAQGAKGSGSYEQYF

D: .
V: TRBV14
size: .
J: TRBJ1-2
DNA: TGTGCCAGCAGCGTGGCGGGTCCCTATGGCTACACCTTC
CDR3: CASSVAGPYGYTF

D: TRBD2
V: TRBV5-4
size: .
J: TRBJ2-7
DNA: TGTGCCAGCAGCCGAGAGCCTAGCGGCCCCCAGTACTTC
CDR3: CASSREPSGPQYF

D: TRBD1
V: TRBV7-9
size: .
J: TRBJ1-1
DNA: TGTGCCAGCAGCCGAGACAGGGTTATCGCTGAAGCTTTCTTT
CDR3: CASSRDRVIAEAFF

D: TRBD1
V: TRBV13
size: .
J: TRBJ2-2
DNA: TGTGCCAGCAGCTTGGGACAGTACACCGGGGAGCTGTTTTTT
CDR3: CASSLGQYTGELFF

D: TRBD1
V: TRBV11-3
size: once
J: TRBJ1-6
DNA: TGTGCCAGCAGCTTAGCAGGGGGCAATTCACCCCTCCACTTT
CDR3: CASSLAGGNSPLHF

D: .
V: TRBV3-1/TRBV3-2
size: .
J: TRBJ1-6
DNA: TGTGCCTCCCGGACAGTCTCCTATAATTCACCCCTCCACTTT
CDR3: CASRTVSYNSPLHF

D: TRBD1
V: TRBV28
size: .
J: TRBJ1-2
DNA: TGTGCCAGCAACGCCCCAGGGACAGGGGAGAACTATGGCTACACCTTC
CDR3: CASNAPGTGENYGYTF

D: .
V: TRBV7-2
size: .
J: TRBJ2-5
DNA: TGTGCCAGCAGCTTAGATCTATTAGAGACCCAGTACTTC
CDR3: CASSLDLLETQYF

D: .
V: TRBV2
size: .
J: TRBJ2-7
DNA: TGTGCCAGCAGTCTAGCCTACGAGCAGTACTTC
CDR3: CASSLAYEQYF

D: TRBD2
V: TRBV18
size: .
J: TRBJ2-3
DNA: TGTGCCAGCTCCCTTGCTGACGGGGGGGCAGATACGCAGTATTTT
CDR3: CASSLADGGADTQYF

D: TRBD1
V: TRBV28
size: .
J: TRBJ1-6
DNA: TGTGCCAGCAGCCCAGGGGGCATAGCACCCCTCCACTTT
CDR3: CASSPGGIAPLHF

D: .
V: TRBV6-5
size: once
J: TRBJ1-4
DNA: TGTGCCAGCAGTCGCTCGGGGATGAATGAAAAACTGTTTTTT
CDR3: CASSRSGMNEKLFF

D: TRBD2
V: TRBV5-1
size: .
J: TRBJ2-7
DNA: TGCGCCAGCAGCTTGGTCGCTAGCGGGGCGTCCTACGAGCAGTACTTC
CDR3: CASSLVASGASYEQYF

D: TRBD1
V: TRBV29-1
size: .
J: TRBJ1-2
DNA: TGCAGCGTTGGACAGGGGGCTGCTGGCTACACCTTC
CDR3: CSVGQGAAGYTF

D: .
V: TRBV30
size: .
J: TRBJ2-3
DNA: TGTGCCTGGAGCCCTACCCAGGGAATGGGCCCAACAGATACGCAGTATTTT
CDR3: CAWSPTQGMGPTDTQYF

D: .
V: TRBV5-1
size: .
J: TRBJ2-1
DNA: TGCGCCAGCACCCGGGTCGGGGTCTCCTACAATGAGCAGTTCTTC
CDR3: CASTRVGVSYNEQFF

D: .
V: TRBV7-9
size: .
J: TRBJ1-4
DNA: TGTGCCAGCAGCTTAGGAAGTGGGCTGGGTGAAAAACTGTTTTTT
CDR3: CASSLGSGLGEKLFF

D: .
V: TRBV3-1/TRBV3-2
size: .
J: TRBJ2-5
DNA: TGTGCCAGCAGCCATGAACTAGTGGGAGAGACCCAGTACTTC
CDR3: CASSHELVGETQYF

D: .
V: TRBV9
size: few
J: TRBJ2-1
DNA: TGTGCCTCAATGGGGGGACCCTACTCCTACAATGAGCAGTTCTTC
CDR3: CASMGGPYSYNEQFF

D: .
V: TRBV6-4
size: .
J: TRBJ1-1
DNA: TGTGCCAGCAGTGATGACAGTCTGGCTGAAGCTTTCTTT
CDR3: CASSDDSLAEAFF

D: .
V: TRBV19
size: .
J: TRBJ2-7
DNA: TGTGCCAGTAGTGCAGGGAACGAGCAGTACTTC
CDR3: CASSAGNEQYF

D: .
V: TRBV12-1
size: .
J: TRBJ1-5
DNA: TGTGCCAGCAGAGGATCCCCAGGTGGCAATCAGCCCCAGCATTTT
CDR3: CASRGSPGGNQPQHF

D: .
V: TRBV19
size: .
J: TRBJ2-3
DNA: TGTGCCAGTAGTAGCAGGGTAACAGATACGCAGTATTTT
CDR3: CASSSRVTDTQYF

D: .
V: TRBV6-2/TRBV6-3
size: .
J: TRBJ2-7
DNA: TGTGCCAGCGGTTGGAGCTCCGAGCAGTACTTC
CDR3: CASGWSSEQYF

D: TRBD2
V: TRBV10-3
size: .
J: TRBJ2-5
DNA: TGTGCCATCAGTGAGTCGACGGGAGGGAAGACCCAGTACTTC
CDR3: CAISESTGGKTQYF

D: TRBD1
V: TRBV4-3
size: .
J: TRBJ1-2
DNA: TGCGCCAGCAGCGGAGTAACAGGGGATGCCTATGGCTACACCTTC
CDR3: CASSGVTGDAYGYTF

D: .
V: TRBV7-9
size: .
J: TRBJ1-3
DNA: TGTGCCAGCAGCAGCGACCCCTTTCGTGGAAACACCATATATTTT
CDR3: CASSSDPFRGNTIYF

D: .
V: TRBV11-2
size: .
J: TRBJ1-1
DNA: TGTGCCAGCAGCTTAGCTAGGGGAACGGCGAACACTGAAGCTTTCTTT
CDR3: CASSLARGTANTEAFF

D: TRBD2
V: TRBV4-2
size: .
J: TRBJ2-5
DNA: TGTGCCAGCAGCCAGGTAGCGGGGGCGGGAGAGACCCAGTACTTC
CDR3: CASSQVAGAGETQYF

D: TRBD2
V: TRBV4-2
size: .
J: TRBJ2-2
DNA: TGTGCCAGTACTGGCGGGGGGGCCGGCACCGGGGAGCTGTTTTTT
CDR3: CASTGGGAGTGELFF

D: TRBD2
V: TRBV18
size: .
J: TRBJ2-1
DNA: TGTGCCAGCTCTCTCGGGAGGGTTTACAATGAGCAGTTCTTC
CDR3: CASSLGRVYNEQFF

D: TRBD1
V: TRBV2
size: .
J: TRBJ1-6
DNA: TGTGCCAGCAAGGGGACAGAAAGTTCACCCCTCCACTTT
CDR3: CASKGTESSPLHF

D: .
V: TRBV18
size: once
J: TRBJ2-7
DNA: TGTGCCAGCTCACCACTGGGCCAGGAAACCTACGAGCAGTACTTC
CDR3: CASSPLGQETYEQYF

D: TRBD2
V: TRBV7-6
size: .
J: TRBJ2-1
DNA: TGTGCCAGCAGCCAAGCGACTAGCGGGGTGGATGAGCAGTTCTTC
CDR3: CASSQATSGVDEQFF

D: TRBD1
V: TRBV10-3
size: .
J: TRBJ1-2
DNA: TGTGCCATCAGCGGACAGGGGGCTAACTATGGCTACACCTTC
CDR3: CAISGQGANYGYTF

D: .
V: TRBV6-1
size: once
J: TRBJ1-5
DNA: TGTGCCAGCAGTGACCGCTCAGGGCTGCCAGAGCCCCAGCATTTT
CDR3: CASSDRSGLPEPQHF

D: TRBD2
V: TRBV2
size: .
J: TRBJ2-5
DNA: TGTGCCAGCAGCCTCCTTAAGACTAGCGGGGAAGAGACCCAGTACTTC
CDR3: CASSLLKTSGEETQYF

D: TRBD1
V: TRBV6-4
size: .
J: TRBJ1-2
DNA: TGTGCCAGCAGTGACTCGAGCAGGGGGCATGGTGGCTACACCTTC
CDR3: CASSDSSRGHGGYTF

D: .
V: TRBV6-6
size: .
J: TRBJ2-1
DNA: TGTGCCAGCAGGAAACCGCCAAAACTAGTTGAGCAGTTCTTC
CDR3: CASRKPPKLVEQFF

D: .
V: TRBV6-6
size: once
J: TRBJ1-5
DNA: TGTGCCAGCACCCGCCCCATACAGGGTAGCAATCAGCCCCAGCATTTT
CDR3: CASTRPIQGSNQPQHF

D: .
V: TRBV27
size: .
J: TRBJ2-7
DNA: TGTGCCAGCAGTTTCGCAGGGCCATCCTACGAGCAGTACTTC
CDR3: CASSFAGPSYEQYF

D: .
V: TRBV24-1
size: .
J: TRBJ1-5
DNA: TGTGCCACCAGTGATGGGGGGGCAGATCAGCCCCAGCATTTT
CDR3: CATSDGGADQPQHF

D: .
V: TRBV9
size: .
J: TRBJ1-4
DNA: TGTGCCAGCAGCGGGGCAAGTGGAGAAAAACTGTTTTTT
CDR3: CASSGASGEKLFF

D: .
V: TRBV6-6
size: .
J: TRBJ1-3
DNA: TGTGCCAGCAGCTCCGCCCCAGGTGGAAACACCATATATTTT
CDR3: CASSSAPGGNTIYF

D: .
V: TRBV19
size: .
J: TRBJ1-3
DNA: TGTGCCAGTAGCCCGACAGCCTCTGGAAACACCATATATTTT
CDR3: CASSPTASGNTIYF

D: .
V: TRBV7-9
size: .
J: TRBJ2-2
DNA: TGTGCCAGCAGCCCCGGTCCGGGGGCCGGGGAGCTGTTTTTT
CDR3: CASSPGPGAGELFF

D: .
V: TRBV2
size: .
J: TRBJ1-5
DNA: TGTGCCAGCGATGATCGCAGGGGTCGCCAGCCCCAGCATTTT
CDR3: CASDDRRGRQPQHF

D: .
V: TRBV11-2
size: .
J: TRBJ2-4
DNA: TGTGCCAGCAGCTTCCAGGGGTTGCGGGACATTCAGTACTTC
CDR3: CASSFQGLRDIQYF

D: .
V: TRBV4-2
size: .
J: TRBJ1-2
DNA: TGTGCCAGCAGCCAAGATCTGGGGGCTGATGGCTACACCTTC
CDR3: CASSQDLGADGYTF

D: TRBD1
V: TRBV19
size: .
J: TRBJ1-5
DNA: TGTGCCAGTAGTACGAGACAGGGTGGGGATCAGCCCCAGCATTTT
CDR3: CASSTRQGGDQPQHF

D: .
V: TRBV9
size: .
J: TRBJ2-3
DNA: TGTGCCAGCAGCAACCCAGCCAGGGTAACTAGCACAGATACGCAGTATTTT
CDR3: CASSNPARVTSTDTQYF